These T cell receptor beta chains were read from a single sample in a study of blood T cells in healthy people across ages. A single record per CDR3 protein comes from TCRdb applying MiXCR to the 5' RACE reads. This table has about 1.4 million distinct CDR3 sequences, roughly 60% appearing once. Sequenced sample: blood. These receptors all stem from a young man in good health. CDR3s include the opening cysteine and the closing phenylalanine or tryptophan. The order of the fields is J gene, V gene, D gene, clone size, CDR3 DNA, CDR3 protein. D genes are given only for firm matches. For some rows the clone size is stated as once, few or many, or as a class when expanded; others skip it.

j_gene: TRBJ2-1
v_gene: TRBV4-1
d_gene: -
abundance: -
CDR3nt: TGCGCCAGCAGCCAAGGCCCTTGGCAGGGGACCTACAATGAGCAGTTCTTC
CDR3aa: CASSQGPWQGTYNEQFF

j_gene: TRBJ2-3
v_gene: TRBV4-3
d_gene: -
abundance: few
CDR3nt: TGCGCCAGCAGCCAAGAAGTGTTGCTGGACGAGCAGTATTTT
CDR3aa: CASSQEVLLDEQYF

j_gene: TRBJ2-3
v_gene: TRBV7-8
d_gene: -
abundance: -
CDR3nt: TGTGCCAGCACCTTCGGGGGTTCTAGCACAGATACGCAGTATTTT
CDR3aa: CASTFGGSSTDTQYF

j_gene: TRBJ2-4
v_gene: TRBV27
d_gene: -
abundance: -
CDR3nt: TGTGCCAGCAGTCCTGGGGTTACGAAAAACATTCAGTACTTC
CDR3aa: CASSPGVTKNIQYF

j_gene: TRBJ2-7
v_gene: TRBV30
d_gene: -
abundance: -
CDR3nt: TGTGCCTGGAGTACCCCAGGGGGAGGCGAGCAGTACTTC
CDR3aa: CAWSTPGGGEQYF

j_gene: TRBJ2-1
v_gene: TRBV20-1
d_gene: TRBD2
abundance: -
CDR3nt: TGCAGTGCTAGAGATTTTGGGACTAGCGTTACCTACAATGAGCAGTTCTTC
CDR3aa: CSARDFGTSVTYNEQFF

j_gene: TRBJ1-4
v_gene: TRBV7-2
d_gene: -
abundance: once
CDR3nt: TGTGCCAGCAACCATGCGGGGGGGAATGAAAAACTGTTTTTT
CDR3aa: CASNHAGGNEKLFF

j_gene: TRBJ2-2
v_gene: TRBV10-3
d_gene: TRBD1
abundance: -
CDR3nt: TGTGCCATCAGTCGGACAGGGGACACCGGGGAGCTGTTTTTT
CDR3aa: CAISRTGDTGELFF

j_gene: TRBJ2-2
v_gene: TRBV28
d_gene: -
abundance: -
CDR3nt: TGTGCCAGCCGCTTGTCCGCCGGGGAGCTGTTTTTT
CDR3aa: CASRLSAGELFF

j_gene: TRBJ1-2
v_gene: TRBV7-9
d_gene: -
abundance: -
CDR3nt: TGTGCCAGCAGCTCCCACTACACTTTGAGGGATGGCTACACCTTC
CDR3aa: CASSSHYTLRDGYTF

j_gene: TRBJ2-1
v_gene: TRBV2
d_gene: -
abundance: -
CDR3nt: TGTGCCAGCAGTAAAAGCAGGGTCTGGGATGAGCAGTTCTTC
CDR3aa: CASSKSRVWDEQFF

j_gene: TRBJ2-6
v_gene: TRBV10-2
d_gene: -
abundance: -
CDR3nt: TGCGCCAGCAGTGCAACAGGGTCTGGGACCAACGTCCTGACTTTC
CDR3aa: CASSATGSGTNVLTF

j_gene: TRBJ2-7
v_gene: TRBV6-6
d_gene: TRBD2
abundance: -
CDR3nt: TGTGCCAGCAGTCCTCTGGGACTAGCGGGTGCCCTCTACGAGCAGTACTTC
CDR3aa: CASSPLGLAGALYEQYF

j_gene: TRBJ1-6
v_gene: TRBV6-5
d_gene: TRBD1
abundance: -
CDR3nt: TGTGCCAGCAGTTACTCGAGTCAGGGGGCAAGTTCACCCCTCCACTTT
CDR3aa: CASSYSSQGASSPLHF

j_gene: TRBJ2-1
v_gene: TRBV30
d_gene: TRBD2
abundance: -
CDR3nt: TGTGCCTGGTGGGCCCTAGCGGGAGGGGGCAATGAGCAGTTCTTC
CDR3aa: CAWWALAGGGNEQFF

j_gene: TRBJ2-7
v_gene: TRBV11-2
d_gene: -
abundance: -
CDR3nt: TGTGCCAGCAGCTTGCACAGGCCCTACGAGCAGTACTTC
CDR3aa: CASSLHRPYEQYF

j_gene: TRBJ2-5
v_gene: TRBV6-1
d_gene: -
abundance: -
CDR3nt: TGTGCCAGCAGTGAACCCCTGGAGACCCAGTACTTC
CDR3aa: CASSEPLETQYF

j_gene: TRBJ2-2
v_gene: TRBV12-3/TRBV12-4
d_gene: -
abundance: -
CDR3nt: TGTGCCAGCAGTCTCCCGACTATTACCGGGGAGCTGTTTTTT
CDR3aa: CASSLPTITGELFF

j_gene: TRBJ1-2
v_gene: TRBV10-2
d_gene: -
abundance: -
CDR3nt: TGCGCCAGCAGTGAGGAAGGGAGACTAGACTATGGCTACACCTTC
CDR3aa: CASSEEGRLDYGYTF

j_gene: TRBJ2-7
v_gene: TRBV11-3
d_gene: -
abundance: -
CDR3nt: TGTGCCAGCAGCTTAGAGGGCGGAGACGAGCAGTACTTC
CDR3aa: CASSLEGGDEQYF

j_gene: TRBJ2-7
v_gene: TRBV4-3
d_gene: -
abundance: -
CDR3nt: TGCGCCAGCAGCCCCTCAGTGGACGGGTACGAGCAGTACTTC
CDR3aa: CASSPSVDGYEQYF

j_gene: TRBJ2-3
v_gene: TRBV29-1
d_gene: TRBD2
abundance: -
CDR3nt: TGCAGCGTTGAGGGACTAGCGGGGGGGCTGAGAGATACGCAGTATTTT
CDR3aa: CSVEGLAGGLRDTQYF

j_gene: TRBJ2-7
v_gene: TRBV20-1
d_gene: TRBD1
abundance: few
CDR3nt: TGCAGTGCTAGAGATAAGGCGGGACAGGTATACTCCTACGAGCAGTACTTC
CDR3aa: CSARDKAGQVYSYEQYF

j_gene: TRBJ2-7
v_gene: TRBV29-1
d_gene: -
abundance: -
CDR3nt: TGCAGCGTCCCAGTCGAGGGGACCTACGAGCAGTACTTC
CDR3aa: CSVPVEGTYEQYF

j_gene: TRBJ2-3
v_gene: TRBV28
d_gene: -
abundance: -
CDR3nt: TGTGCCAGCAGTTTTTGGGGGCGACCTAGCACAGATACGCAGTATTTT
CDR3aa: CASSFWGRPSTDTQYF

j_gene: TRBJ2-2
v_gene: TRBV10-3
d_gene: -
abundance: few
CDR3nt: TGTGCCATCAGTGAAGGAAGGGGGGCGACCGGGGAGCTGTTTTTT
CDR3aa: CAISEGRGATGELFF

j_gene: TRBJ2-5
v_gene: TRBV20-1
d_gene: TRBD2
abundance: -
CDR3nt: TGCAGTGCGAGAGCGGGGGGGATTCAAGAGACCCAGTACTTC
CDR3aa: CSARAGGIQETQYF

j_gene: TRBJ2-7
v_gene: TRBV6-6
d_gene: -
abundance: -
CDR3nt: TGTGCCAGCAGCGGATATCGCCCTGGTCCCTACGAGCAGTACTTC
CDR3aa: CASSGYRPGPYEQYF

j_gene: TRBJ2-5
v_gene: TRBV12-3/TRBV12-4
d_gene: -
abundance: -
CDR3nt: TGTGCCAGCAGTTTAAGGGCTTCTGGGGAGACCCAGTACTTC
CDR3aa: CASSLRASGETQYF

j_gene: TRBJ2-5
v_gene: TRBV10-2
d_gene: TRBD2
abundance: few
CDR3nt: TGCGCCAGCAGATACCCAGGACTAGCGGGGACTCAAGAGACCCAGTACTTC
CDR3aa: CASRYPGLAGTQETQYF

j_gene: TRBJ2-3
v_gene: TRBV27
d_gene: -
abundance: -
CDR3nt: TGTGCCAGCAGTCCCTACACGGGGAATACGCAGTATTTT
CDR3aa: CASSPYTGNTQYF

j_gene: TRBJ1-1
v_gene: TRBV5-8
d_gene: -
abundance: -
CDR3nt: TGTGCCAGCAGCTGGGCCGGGAGACTGAACACTGAAGCTTTCTTT
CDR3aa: CASSWAGRLNTEAFF

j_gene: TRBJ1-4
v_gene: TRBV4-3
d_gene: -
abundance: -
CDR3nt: TGCGCCAGCAGCCAAGTTGGAGGTGGGATGGGAAAACTGTTTTTT
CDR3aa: CASSQVGGGMGKLFF

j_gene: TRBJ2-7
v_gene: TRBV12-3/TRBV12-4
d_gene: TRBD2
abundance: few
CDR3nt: TGTGCCAGCAGTAAATCGGGACTAGCGGGCGTTTACGAGCAGTACTTC
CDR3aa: CASSKSGLAGVYEQYF

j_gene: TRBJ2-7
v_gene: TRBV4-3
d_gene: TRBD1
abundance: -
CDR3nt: TGCGCCAGCAGCCAACGACAGGGGGACTACGAGCAGTACTTC
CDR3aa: CASSQRQGDYEQYF

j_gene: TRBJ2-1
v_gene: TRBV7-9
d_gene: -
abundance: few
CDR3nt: TGTGCCAGCAGCTTACGCGGGGGCCTCATAGACTCCAGCTCCTACAATGAGCAGTTCTTC
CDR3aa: CASSLRGGLIDSSSYNEQFF

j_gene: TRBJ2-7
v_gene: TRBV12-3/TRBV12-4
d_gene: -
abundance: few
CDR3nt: TGTGCCAGCAGCAACCTCCGCGAGCAGTACTTC
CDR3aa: CASSNLREQYF

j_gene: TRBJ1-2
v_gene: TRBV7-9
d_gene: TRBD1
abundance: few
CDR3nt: TGTGCCAGCAGCTCGGGACAGACTTTCTATGGCTACACCTTC
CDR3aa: CASSSGQTFYGYTF

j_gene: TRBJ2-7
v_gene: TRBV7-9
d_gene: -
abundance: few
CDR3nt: TGTGCCAGCAGCACCCAGGGAATCACCTACGAGCAGTACTTC
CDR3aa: CASSTQGITYEQYF

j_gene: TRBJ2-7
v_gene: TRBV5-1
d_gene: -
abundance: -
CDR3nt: TGCGCCAGCAGCTTGGAGACTCTAGGGACGAATTACGAGCAGTACTTC
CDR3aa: CASSLETLGTNYEQYF

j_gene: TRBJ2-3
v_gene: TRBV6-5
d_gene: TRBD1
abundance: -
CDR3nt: TGTGCCAGCAGGGAGGGACAGGGTACAGCAGATACGCAGTATTTT
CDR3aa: CASREGQGTADTQYF

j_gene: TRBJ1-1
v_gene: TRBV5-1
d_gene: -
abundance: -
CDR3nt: TGCGCCAGCAGCTTGAATTTCCTGGGGACTGAAGCTTTCTTT
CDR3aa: CASSLNFLGTEAFF

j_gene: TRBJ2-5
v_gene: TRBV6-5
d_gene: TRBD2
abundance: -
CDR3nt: TGTGCCAGCAGTTTACTAGCGGGACGCCAAGTGAAGACCCAGTACTTC
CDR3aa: CASSLLAGRQVKTQYF

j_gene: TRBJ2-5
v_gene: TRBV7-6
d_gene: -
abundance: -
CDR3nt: TGTGCCAGCAGCTTAGATGTGGGGGCCGTGGAGACCCAGTACTTC
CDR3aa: CASSLDVGAVETQYF

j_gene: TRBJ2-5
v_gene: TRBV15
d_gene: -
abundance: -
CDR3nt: TGTGCCACCAGCAGAGACCGATCAGGGAACCAAGAGACCCAGTACTTC
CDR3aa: CATSRDRSGNQETQYF

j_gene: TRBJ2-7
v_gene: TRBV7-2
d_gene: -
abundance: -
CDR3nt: TGTGCCAGCAGCTTATCCGCGGGGACCATCTACGAGCAGTACTTC
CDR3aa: CASSLSAGTIYEQYF

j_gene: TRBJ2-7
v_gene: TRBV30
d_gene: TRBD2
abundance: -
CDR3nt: TGTGCCTGGAGGTCGGGGGGGGTCTCCTACGAGCAGTACTTC
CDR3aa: CAWRSGGVSYEQYF

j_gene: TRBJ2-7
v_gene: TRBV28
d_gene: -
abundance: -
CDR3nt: TGTGCCAGCAGTTTATTAGGGTTCAACGAGCAGTACTTC
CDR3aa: CASSLLGFNEQYF

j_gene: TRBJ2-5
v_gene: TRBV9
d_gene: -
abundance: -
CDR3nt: TGTGCCAGCAGCGGTCTAGATAGAGGAGAGACCCAGTACTTC
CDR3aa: CASSGLDRGETQYF

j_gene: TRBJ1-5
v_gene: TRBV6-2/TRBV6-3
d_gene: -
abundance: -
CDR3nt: TGTGCCAGCAGTTACTCGAGGGGTTGGCCCCAGCATTTT
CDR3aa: CASSYSRGWPQHF

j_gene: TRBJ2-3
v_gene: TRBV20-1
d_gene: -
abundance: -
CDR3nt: TGCAGTGCGATTTCAACCGGGACCCCAACAGATACGCAGTATTTT
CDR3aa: CSAISTGTPTDTQYF

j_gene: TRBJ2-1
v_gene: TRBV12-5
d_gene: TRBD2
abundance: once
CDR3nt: TGTGCTAGTGGTATAGGGACTAGCGGGAGGGAGCAGTTCTTC
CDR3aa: CASGIGTSGREQFF

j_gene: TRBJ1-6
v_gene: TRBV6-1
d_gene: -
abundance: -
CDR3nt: TGTGCCAGCAGTGAAGCGGAAGCCTCACCCCTCCACTTT
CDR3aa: CASSEAEASPLHF

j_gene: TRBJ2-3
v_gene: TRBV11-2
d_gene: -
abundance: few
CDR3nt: TGTGCCAGCACTATGCGGGCGGATACGCAGTATTTT
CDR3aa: CASTMRADTQYF

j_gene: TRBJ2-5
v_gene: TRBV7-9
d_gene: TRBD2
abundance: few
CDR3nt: TGTGCCAGCAGCTCCCGGACTAGCTTGGGAGAGACCCAGTACTTC
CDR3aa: CASSSRTSLGETQYF